This T cell receptor (beta chain) was identified in a study of shared clonotypes between healthy human individuals. Each cell subset's genomic DNA was divided evenly among several immunoSEQ plates. Original processing methods: ImmunoSEQ supplied junction-only sequences lacking quality scores, so filtering was different. Profiling relied on immunoSEQ multiplex PCR, and the TCRdb table lists in-frame clones only, not all of them. The V and J calls and the clone size are those of that table, but D and trimming were determined from the DNA. The repertoire consists of about 2 million clones, with approximately 94% occurring once and the leading ten covering roughly 1%. Cells designated naive CD8 were CD45RO-negative and were positively selected for CCR7, with terminally differentiated effector memory CD45RA+ cells excluded. Donors comprised healthy HIV-negative adults lacking recent acute infections or vaccinations.

Germline V CDR1 and CDR2: KGHSH, LQKENI. V was pared by 3 bases and J by 5 bases, with 16 bases between. The CDR3 sequence is 15 residues long. The chain recombines TRBV18 with TRBJ1-2; the D is unclear. The sequence came from a man younger than 30 in good health. The sample comprised naive CD8+ T cells sorted from blood. CDR3: CASSPDRNYGYGYTF. In DNA form, the CDR3 reads TGTGCCAGCTCACCCGATCGAAACTATGGGTATGGCTACACCTTC.